These 24 T cell receptor beta chains were sequenced from one sample in a study of blood T cell repertoires in COVID-19. The protocol was immunoSEQ multiplex PCR, while the TCRdb copy is restricted to in-frame clones and leaves out a portion. Of tens of thousands of clones listed, about 87% were seen once; the top ten hold approximately 8.3%. The source material was peripheral blood. The source is a human donor with active COVID-19. The donor label of this sample is uncertain.

V and J are TRBV28 and TRBJ2-7; 7 bases match TRBD1. The CDR3 is made up of 14 amino acids. In germline, CDR1 is MDHEN, CDR2 SYDVKM. The V and J ends lost 6 bases and 7 bases, in that order; junction bases with no gene match: 12. The CDR3 sequence: CASSHDRVQGEQYF. CDR3 coding DNA: TGTGCCAGCAGCCACGACAGGGTCCAGGGAGAGCAGTACTTC.

The chain carries TRBV11-2 and TRBJ2-7; D is undetermined. The germline V and J ends were trimmed by 8 bases and 0 bases, with 14 bases remaining between them. Per the germline V gene, CDR1 is SGHAT and CDR2 is FQNNGV. The CDR3 is made up of 14 amino acids. The CDR3 DNA sequence: TGTGCCAGCGCCGAGGCGACGGCCTCCTACGAGCAGTACTTC. This encodes CASAEATASYEQYF.

The J gene is TRBJ1-1, the V gene TRBV19; 9 bases line up with TRBD1. Germline V CDR1 and CDR2: LNHDA, SQIVND (reference sequence). Trimming removed 5 bases from V and 3 bases from J; junction bases left unmatched: 7. The CDR3 totals 15 residues. The DNA for the CDR3 is TGTGCCAGTAGTGGGGACAGGGCGGGTGACACTGAAGCTTTCTTT. This encodes CASSGDRAGDTEAFF.

In nucleotides, the CDR3 is TGTGCCAGCAGCTCACAGGGAGTTGGAGAGACCCAGTACTTC. It encodes CASSSQGVGETQYF. V usage is TRBV11-2 and J usage is TRBJ2-5; a possible D gene is TRBD1 (6 bases). The CDR3 runs 14 residues. In germline, CDR1 is SGHAT, CDR2 FQNNGV. V was clipped by 4 bases and J by 4 bases, with 13 bases between them.

The chain has TRBV7-9 and TRBJ2-7; tentatively, D is TRBD2 (6 bases). The length of the CDR3 is 13 residues. Trimming cost V 2 bases and J 7 bases, with 12 bases left between them. In germline, CDR1 is SEHNR, CDR2 FQNEAQ (reference sequence). As DNA, the CDR3 is TGTGCCAGCAGCTTAACTAGCCCGGGGGAGCAGTACTTC. Its translation: CASSLTSPGEQYF.

Note on this clone: At one of its ends the junction is not consistent with the germline gene, which may arise from a read error. The V call is TRBV6-2 or TRBV6-3, the J call TRBJ1-1; 8 bases agree with TRBD1. The length of the CDR3 is 16 residues. Germline V gene sequence: CDR1 MNHEY, CDR2 SVGEGT. Here the CDR3 reads CASSYSPGGAVTEAFF. The CDR3 nucleotides are TGTGCCAGCAGCTACTCACCAGGGGGCGCGGTCACTGAAGCTTTCTTT.

This chain links TRBV6-1 with TRBJ2-7, with TRBD2 matching 10 bases. The CDR3 totals 16 residues. Germline V gene data show CDR1 as MNHNS and CDR2 as SASEGT. V lost 1 base, J lost 3 bases, and 6 bases stayed unmatched. DNA of the CDR3: TGTGCCAGCAGTGAAGGGAGACTAGCGGGTAGCTACGAGCAGTACTTC. It encodes CASSEGRLAGSYEQYF.

V is TRBV5-8 and J is TRBJ1-1; D is perhaps TRBD1 (6 bases). The ends were cut back, 0 bases at V and 6 bases at J, with 12 bases in the middle. Germline values: CDR1 SGHTS, CDR2 YDEGEE. The CDR3 runs to 14 residues. CDR3 sequence (DNA): TGTGCCAGCAGCTTGGAGTTGGCAGGGGCTGAAGCTTTCTTT. As protein: CASSLELAGAEAFF.

The sample holds a few counts of this clone. The chain couples TRBV3-1 (or the pseudogene TRBV3-2) to TRBJ1-4; D ambiguous. Per the germline V gene, CDR1 is LGHDT and CDR2 is YNNKEL (reference sequence). The germline V and J ends were trimmed by 2 bases and 3 bases, with 4 bases remaining between them. There are 13 residues in the CDR3. Written as DNA, the CDR3 is TGTGCCAGCAGCCAACTGTCTAATGAAAAACTGTTTTTT. This sequence encodes CASSQLSNEKLFF.

This clone showed up just once. The CDR3 region is CASSARFRDRGHEDTQYF. In DNA form, the CDR3 reads TGTGCCAGCAGCGCCCGCTTCCGGGACAGGGGGCATGAAGATACGCAGTATTTT. This sequence joins TRBV5-8 and TRBJ2-3, with 12 bases that match TRBD1. In germline, CDR1 is SGHTS, CDR2 YDEGEE. Losses at the gene ends were 4 bases for V and 5 bases for J; bases not matched to a gene: 14. The CDR3 is made up of 18 amino acids.

V gene TRBV12-5 combines with J gene TRBJ2-1, with 10 bases fitting TRBD2. J was trimmed by 3 bases and V by 5 bases; bases with no gene match: 4. Per the germline V gene, CDR1 is LGHNT and CDR2 is FRNRAP. The CDR3 runs 15 residues. The CDR3: CASGLAGERYNEQFF. For the CDR3, the DNA is TGTGCTAGTGGTCTAGCGGGGGAGCGCTACAATGAGCAGTTCTTC.

This clone was seen a handful of times. V gene TRBV5-4 combines with J gene TRBJ2-3; 7 nucleotides align to TRBD1. After removal of 3 bases from V and 0 bases from J, the junction contained 4 bases not matched to a gene. Germline V CDR1 and CDR2: SGHNT, YYREEE (reference sequence). This CDR3 is built from 15 residues. The CDR3 DNA reads TGTGCCAGCAGCTCTGGACAGGATAGCACAGATACGCAGTATTTT. This sequence encodes CASSSGQDSTDTQYF.

This chain connects TRBV15 to TRBJ2-1; 7 bases map to TRBD2. The CDR3 covers 13 residues. V trimming: 1 base; J trimming: 8 bases; junction bases outside the gene matches: 2. Germline V CDR1 and CDR2: LNHNV, YYDKDF (reference sequence). CDR3 loop: CATSRGGGYEQFF. In DNA, the CDR3 is TGTGCCACCAGCAGAGGGGGGGGGTATGAGCAGTTCTTC.

The J gene is TRBJ2-7, the V gene TRBV6-5; D remains unclear. V shed 6 bases and J shed 0 bases, with 12 bases lying between them. There are 14 residues in the CDR3. Germline values: CDR1 MNHEY, CDR2 SVGAGI. The CDR3 sequence is CASRFPGSSYEQYF. The CDR3 bases are TGTGCCAGCAGATTCCCCGGTAGCTCCTACGAGCAGTACTTC.

The rearrangement joins TRBV9 to TRBJ1-2; D is undetermined. In germline, CDR1 is SGDLS, CDR2 YYNGEE. The ends were cut back, 0 bases at V and 4 bases at J, with 13 bases in the middle. The CDR3 is 15 residues long. For the CDR3, the DNA is TGTGCCAGCAGCGTAGAATTCCCAGGTTCCTATGGCTACACCTTC. It yields the protein CASSVEFPGSYGYTF.

This chain links TRBV4-2 with TRBJ1-6; D possibly corresponds to TRBD1 (5 bases). The CDR3 contains 15 residues. CDR1 LGHNA and CDR2 YNFKEQ come from the germline V gene. Trimming shortened V by 0 bases and J by 3 bases, and 6 bases separated the two germline ends. CDR3 bases: TGTGCCAGCAGCCAAGAAAGGGGCTATAATTCACCCCTCCACTTT. Protein product: CASSQERGYNSPLHF.

The rearrangement links TRBV5-1 to TRBJ2-2, with 7 bases identical to TRBD2. CDR1 and CDR2 from the germline V gene are SGHRS and YFSETQ. The CDR3 is made up of 17 amino acids. With V trimmed by 3 bases and J by 2 bases, 10 bases remained unmatched. Here the CDR3 DNA reads TGCGCCAGCAGCTCGCCCTGGCTAGCGGATAACACCGGGGAGCTGTTTTTT. It encodes CASSSPWLADNTGELFF.

This chain connects TRBV30 to TRBJ2-5, with TRBD2 as a possible D gene (6 bases). The germline V gene has CDR1 GTSNPN and CDR2 SVGIG (reference sequence). There are 14 residues in the CDR3. With 1 base removed from V and 5 bases from J, the gap between germline ends came to 14 bases. The CDR3 is CAWSEASRGETQYF. CDR3 bases: TGTGCCTGGAGTGAGGCATCACGGGGGGAGACCCAGTACTTC.

This chain connects TRBV7-9 to TRBJ2-5; 10 bases are a match to TRBD2. Germline values: CDR1 SEHNR, CDR2 FQNEAQ (reference sequence). V gave up 5 bases and J gave up 5 bases; unmatched junction bases: 5. The CDR3 is 14 residues long. The CDR3 loop is CASSPLAGSETQYF. The DNA for the CDR3 is TGTGCCAGCAGCCCACTAGCGGGGTCGGAGACCCAGTACTTC.

This chain links TRBV12-3 or TRBV12-4 with TRBJ2-7; 7 nucleotides agree with TRBD2. V dropped 5 bases and J dropped 7; count of bases not matched to a gene: 5. This CDR3 spans 12 amino acids. CDR3: CASSTSAFEQYF. The CDR3 nucleotides are TGTGCCAGCAGTACTAGCGCCTTTGAGCAGTACTTC.

The V gene is TRBV4-3, the J gene TRBJ2-2; 9 bases line up with TRBD1. Germline CDR1 and CDR2: LGHNA and YSLEER. J lost 5 bases, V lost 0 bases, and 19 bases had no gene match. This CDR3 comprises 21 residues. The CDR3 here is CASSQEPPDRGFQVVTGELFF. CDR3 bases: TGCGCCAGCAGCCAAGAACCCCCCGACAGGGGGTTTCAAGTGGTGACCGGGGAGCTGTTTTTT.

The chain couples TRBV7-9 to TRBJ2-7, with D possibly TRBD1 on 6 matching bases. From germline, CDR1 is SEHNR and CDR2 FQNEAQ (reference sequence). This CDR3 region has 13 residues. V gave up 2 bases and J gave up 4 bases, with 9 bases separating them. The CDR3 DNA reads as TGTGCCAGCAGCTTAACCGGGACATACGAGCAGTACTTC. Translating gives CASSLTGTYEQYF.

This chain joins TRBV27 and TRBJ1-6, with TRBD1 matching over 7 bases. Germline values: CDR1 MNHEY, CDR2 SMNVEV (reference sequence). CDR3 length: 14 residues. The trim removed 3 bases at V and 8 bases at J, leaving 4 bases unmatched. This chain's CDR3 is CASSLGTDYSPLHF. DNA of the CDR3: TGTGCCAGCAGTTTGGGGACAGATTATTCACCCCTCCACTTT.

The chain couples TRBV27 to TRBJ2-2; D not certain. Germline values: CDR1 MNHEY, CDR2 SMNVEV (reference sequence). V was shortened by 7 bases and J by 4 bases, with 19 bases between the two germline ends. This CDR3 spans 16 amino acids. CDR3 sequence: CASTFPRVRSTGELFF. The CDR3 coding sequence is TGTGCCAGCACCTTCCCACGGGTGAGAAGCACCGGGGAGCTGTTTTTT.